This is a list of T cell receptor beta chains from one sample in a study of blood T cell repertoires in COVID-19. This table comes from immunoSEQ multiplex PCR, and its TCRdb copy is limited to in-frame clones, with some not included. The sample lists approximately 330,000 clones; roughly nine tenths were seen once. Sequencing used PBMCs or T cells enriched from blood (not recorded which). The receptors were sampled from a woman aged 25 to 39 who had recovered from COVID-19. CDR3s include the opening cysteine and the closing phenylalanine or tryptophan. Only some rows state a clone size, as once, few, many or a class for expanded clones.

abundance	j_gene	v_gene	CDR3aa
.	TRBJ2-6	TRBV4-2	CASSRGTSGSSGANVLTF
.	TRBJ1-1	TRBV18	CASSPRGTGVNTEAFF
once	TRBJ1-1	TRBV6-1	CASSEARLGDRGTEAFF
.	TRBJ1-4	TRBV6-5	CASTLMTGYPEKLFF
.	TRBJ2-4	TRBV14	CASSQDPIGVTDIQYF
.	TRBJ1-2	TRBV9	CASSVAGTNYSYTF
.	TRBJ2-3	TRBV2	CASSGEAGGPADTQYF
.	TRBJ1-3	TRBV19	CASAQGVSGNTIYF
once	TRBJ1-1	TRBV9	CASSANPGTGAEAFF
.	TRBJ2-7	TRBV27	CASSLMAVGAYEQYF
.	TRBJ1-2	TRBV18	CASSEGVRLYGYTF
few	TRBJ1-5	TRBV18	CASSQRTDRDQPQHF
.	TRBJ2-3	TRBV3-1/TRBV3-2	CASSLRRAFTDTQYF
.	TRBJ2-7	TRBV18	CASSWGTSGTNEQYF
few	TRBJ1-2	TRBV12-5	CASGTRTGGPGGYTF
.	TRBJ2-7	TRBV6-2/TRBV6-3	CASSSPQGWDYEQYF
.	TRBJ2-7	TRBV5-1	CASSFGTGFIYEQYF
.	TRBJ1-4	TRBV4-3	CASSQAGVTVEKLFF
.	TRBJ1-5	TRBV28	CASSLWLMRGTGQPQHF
once	TRBJ1-1	TRBV18	CASSPPGRFMNTEAFF
.	TRBJ1-2	TRBV5-6	CASSQTGFFSWGYTF
.	TRBJ2-7	TRBV7-9	CASSLDAGIYDEQYF
.	TRBJ2-5	TRBV28	CASRSGLQETQYF
.	TRBJ2-5	TRBV28	CASSFRREETQYF
.	TRBJ2-7	TRBV29-1	CSVVPGQKAYEQYF
once	TRBJ2-1	TRBV27	CASSLAGGFNEQFF
.	TRBJ1-2	TRBV19	CASSILGAGGYTF
once	TRBJ2-3	TRBV18	CASTAGGTDTQYF
once	TRBJ1-6	TRBV9	CASSARGGSPLHF
.	TRBJ2-3	TRBV5-4	CASSSTGEFTDTQYF
.	TRBJ2-3	TRBV7-9	CASSLGTRSDTQYF
.	TRBJ2-3	TRBV5-1	CASSSYGLAGGSSTDTQYF
.	TRBJ2-5	TRBV19	CASSIGTGYPRETQYF
.	TRBJ2-5	TRBV10-3	CASKTSGEETQYF
.	TRBJ2-5	TRBV13	CASSFTGTGGWETQYF
.	TRBJ1-2	TRBV6-5	CASSFETGFASGYTF
.	TRBJ2-5	TRBV19	CASSGQRETQYF
.	TRBJ2-3	TRBV9	CASSPTRQDTQYF
.	TRBJ2-7	TRBV27	CASSSTRLYEQYF
.	TRBJ2-7	TRBV11-2	CASSLDTALSYEQYF
.	TRBJ2-2	TRBV6-5	CASRRQANTGELFF
.	TRBJ2-1	TRBV4-3	CASSPGQKTYNEQFF
.	TRBJ1-1	TRBV29-1	CSVEDARVAEAFF
.	TRBJ2-1	TRBV4-3	CASSQDSWRSGYNEQFF
.	TRBJ2-1	TRBV29-1	CSVLRGPSTYNEQFF
.	TRBJ2-2	TRBV24-1	CATSDSRFANTGELFF
.	TRBJ1-2	TRBV27	CASSFAGQSNYGYTF
once	TRBJ2-3	TRBV6-5	CASSPRLAVTDTQYF
.	TRBJ2-1	TRBV7-6	CASSLFIQGGYNEQFF
.	TRBJ2-1	TRBV5-1	CASSHGLAVHNEQFF